The clone carrying this TCR beta chain was observed a handful of times. The antigen remains unidentified. The V end was cut by 4 bases, the J end by 0 bases, with 17 bases between. CDR3 size: 16 residues. Germline V lookup: CDR1 SGDLS, CDR2 YYNGEE. The data derive from a study of identical twins. TCRdb ran MiXCR on the 5' RACE reads and lists one entry per CDR3 protein. The top ten clones hold about 4.3% of a sample with 650,000 to 750,000 distinct CDR3 sequences, 21% of them seen once. Study outcomes and limitations: Analyses based on zero insertions could be partly confounded by invariant MAIT and iNKT cells. The authors drew conclusions from cross-sectional statistical analysis rather than following the same donors.

The data also belong to a second study, concerning T cells expressing NK-cell markers. As that study records: The dominant NKG2C+ clonotypes represented about 1.0-7.5% of CD8+ T cells in several donors.

The chain recombines TRBV9 with TRBJ2-7, with no clear D. The TCR was taken from a woman under 30 in good health. Sequencing was performed on PBMCs. CDR3 protein: CASSPQQLPSSYEQYF. The CDR3 DNA reads TGTGCCAGCAGCCCCCAACAGCTACCGAGCTCCTACGAGCAGTACTTC.